This TCR beta chain stems from a study of shared clonotypes between healthy human individuals. Study overall: CD4 naive cells filled three plates per donor, CD4 memory three, CD8 naive two and CD8 memory one.

Sequencing used immunoSEQ multiplex PCR; TCRdb keeps in-frame clones, though not all of them. The sample lists roughly 300,000 clones; roughly 80% were seen once. The sample was memory CD4+ T cells sorted from blood. The subset denotes: CD45RA-negative fraction. This clonotype originated in a man aged 25 to 40 in good health.

CDR3 bases: TGTGCCAGCAAGACTAGCGGGATAGGCAGGGGCACAGATACGCAGTATTTT. Protein sequence: CASKTSGIGRGTDTQYF. The rearrangement uses TRBV27 and TRBJ2-3, with 11 bases aligning to TRBD2. CDR3 length: 17 residues. Germline CDR1 and CDR2: MNHEY and SMNVEV (reference sequence). V dropped 7 bases and J dropped 1; count of bases not matched to a gene: 10.